This passage covers 26 T cell receptor beta chains from one sample sequenced in a study of beta chain features in type 1 diabetes. Expressed TCRB transcripts got sequenced, as all isolated RNA was reverse transcribed. The data were produced by immunoSEQ multiplex PCR, yet TCRdb's version contains in-frame clones alone and is incomplete. Of 400,000 to 550,000 clones listed, around 10% are singletons. The sample taken for sequencing was naive CD4+ T cells from blood. These TCRs come from a woman aged 18-29 years in good health.

V is TRBV9 and J is TRBJ2-1, with unresolved D. CDR1 is SGDLS, CDR2 YYNGEE, per germline. CDR3 length equals 15 residues. Trimming left V 3 bases short and J 4 bases short, with 14 bases between. The CDR3 DNA follows: TGTGCCAGCAGCGAATCCGTAATGGCGTACAATGAGCAGTTCTTC. Its protein product is CASSESVMAYNEQFF.

This clone was observed a few times. CDR3 protein: CASSGLTGGGNTIYF. The DNA for the CDR3 is TGTGCCAGCAGCGGACTGACAGGGGGTGGAAACACCATATATTTT. The chain links TRBV9 to TRBJ1-3; TRBD1 aligns across 9 bases. The ends lost 3 bases at V and 3 bases at J; junction bases unmatched: 4. The germline V gene has CDR1 SGDLS and CDR2 YYNGEE. CDR3 length: 15 amino acids.

The gene calls are TRBV14 and TRBJ2-5; TRBD2 is a possible D gene (5 bases). Germline-derived CDR1 and CDR2 are SGHDN and FVKESK. This CDR3 comprises 13 residues. The V end lost 1 base, the J end lost 4 bases, and 7 bases lay between the germline ends. The CDR3 DNA is TGTGCCAGCAGCCAAGTAGGAGGAGAGACCCAGTACTTC. Translating gives CASSQVGGETQYF.

This clone was found a few times. V gene TRBV29-1 combines with J gene TRBJ1-1, with D unclear. Germline assignment: CDR1 SQVTM and CDR2 ANQGSEA. The CDR3 has 12 residues. Trimming removed 7 bases at V and 3 bases at J, with 12 bases between. As DNA, the CDR3 is TGCAGCGGGAAACAAGACTACACTGAAGCTTTCTTT. Protein sequence: CSGKQDYTEAFF. The whole variable domain, filled in from reference TRBV29-1 and TRBJ1-1, reads SAVISQKPSRDICQRGTSLTIQCQVDSQVTMMFWYRQQPGQSLTLIATANQGSEATYESGFVIDKFPISRPNLTFSTLTVSNMSPEDSSIYLCSGKQDYTEAFFGQGTRLTVV.

This clone was observed a handful of times. The chain employs TRBV2 and TRBJ1-6; possibly TRBD1 for D (6 bases). The V gene lost 6 bases and the J gene lost 6 bases, with 9 bases spanning the gap. CDR3 length equals 13 residues. Germline V gene data show CDR1 as SNHLY and CDR2 as FYNNEI. The CDR3 coding sequence is TGTGCCAGCAGACACAGGGTTAATTCACCCCTCCACTTT. Its translation is CASRHRVNSPLHF.

Only a few counts were recorded for this clone. Written as DNA, the CDR3 is TGTGCCACCCTGACAGGGCCCTATGGCTACACCTTC. This gives the protein CATLTGPYGYTF. The rearrangement joins TRBV28 to TRBJ1-2; 7 nucleotides align to TRBD1. The CDR3 runs to 12 residues. Germline loops: CDR1 MDHEN, CDR2 SYDVKM. V trimming: 10 bases; J trimming: 4 bases; junction bases outside the gene matches: 6.

This clone has just a few counts. The chain carries TRBV23-1 and TRBJ1-2; 10 positions agree with TRBD1. TRBV23-1 is designated an ORF whose function remains uncertain. Losses at the gene ends were 3 bases for V and 7 bases for J; bases not matched to a gene: 11. The CDR3 contains 16 residues. The CDR3 region is CASSHYKRQGASGYTF. The DNA of the CDR3 is TGCGCCAGCAGTCATTATAAGCGACAGGGGGCTTCTGGCTACACCTTC.

The CDR3 loop is CASSDSYEQYF. The CDR3 DNA follows: TGTGCCAGCTCAGACTCCTACGAGCAGTACTTC. The rearrangement joins TRBV18 to TRBJ2-7; the D is unclear. The CDR3 consists of 11 residues. CDR1 and CDR2 from the germline V gene are KGHSH and LQKENI. The V gene lost 5 bases and the J gene lost 0 bases, with 2 bases spanning the gap.

This chain connects TRBV5-4 to TRBJ2-1; 10 bases map to TRBD2. CDR1 SGHNT and CDR2 YYREEE come from the germline V gene (reference sequence). Trimming removed 3 bases from V and 4 bases from J; junction bases left unmatched: 4. This CDR3 has 15 amino acids. The CDR3 DNA reads as TGTGCCAGCAGCTGGACTAGCGGAAAATACAATGAGCAGTTCTTC. Translating it yields CASSWTSGKYNEQFF.

V usage is TRBV7-2 and J usage is TRBJ2-3, with D possibly TRBD2 on 5 matching bases. Germline CDR1 and CDR2: SGHTA and FQGNSA. The V and J ends lost 1 base and 2 bases respectively, with 10 bases between them. The CDR3 extends over 15 amino acids. The CDR3 bases are TGTGCCAGCAGCTTAGTGTCGGGATTCACAGATACGCAGTATTTT. Its translation is CASSLVSGFTDTQYF. Full variable domain (rest looked up from reference TRBV7-2 and TRBJ2-3): GAGVSQSPSNKVTEKGKDVELRCDPISGHTALYWYRQSLGQGLEFLIYFQGNSAPDKSGLPSDRFSAERTGGSVSTLTIQRTQQEDSAVYLCASSLVSGFTDTQYFGPGTRLTVL.

The chain uses TRBV5-4 and TRBJ1-4; D not resolved. The CDR3 has 15 amino acids. The germline V gene has CDR1 SGHNT and CDR2 YYREEE (reference sequence). V lost 0 bases, J lost 0 bases, and 6 bases lay in between. CDR3 protein: CASSLDGATNEKLFF. The CDR3 nucleotides read TGTGCCAGCAGCTTGGACGGAGCAACTAATGAAAAACTGTTTTTT.

A word on this clone: Other DNA sequences in this specimen translate into the identical CDR3. J is TRBJ2-7 and V is TRBV5-1, with 8 nucleotides matching TRBD2. There are 14 residues in the CDR3. The ends lost 4 bases at V and 1 base at J; junction bases unmatched: 4. Germline V CDR1 and CDR2: SGHRS, YFSETQ. Here the CDR3 DNA reads TGCGCCAGCAGCAGCACTAGCGGTTCCTACGAGCAGTACTTC. It yields the protein CASSSTSGSYEQYF.

The chain combines TRBV7-8 with TRBJ2-4, with D possibly TRBD2 on 5 matching bases. V gave up 8 bases and J gave up 2 bases, with 16 bases separating them. In germline, CDR1 is SGHVS, CDR2 FQNEAQ. The CDR3 length is 15 residues. The chain's CDR3 is CASSPAREPKNIQYF. The CDR3 region has the DNA TGTGCCAGCTCCCCCGCACGGGAACCCAAAAACATTCAGTACTTC.

In its sample, this clone was seen a few times. The chain combines TRBV9 with TRBJ2-3; either TRBD1 or TRBD2 may fit D (5 bases each). V dropped 1 base and J dropped 0 bases, with 15 bases sitting between them. The CDR3 consists of 17 residues. CDR1 and CDR2 (germline): SGDLS, YYNGEE. CDR3 bases: TGTGCCAGCAGCGTACAGGACGGGGCCAAGAGCACAGATACGCAGTATTTT. This translates into CASSVQDGAKSTDTQYF.

This clone has a handful of counts. The chain couples TRBV18 to TRBJ2-3; D remains ambiguous. The CDR3 consists of 12 residues. Germline V lookup: CDR1 KGHSH, CDR2 LQKENI. Trimming removed 6 bases at V and 6 bases at J, with 10 bases between. This chain's CDR3 is CASSSYEDTQYF. The DNA for the CDR3 is TGTGCCAGCTCCTCGTACGAGGATACGCAGTATTTT.

This clone has only a few counts. CDR3 nucleotide sequence: TGTGCCAGTATGTCTCTAGCGGGAGATAGGTCCTACAATGAGCAGTTCTTC. It encodes CASMSLAGDRSYNEQFF. This sequence joins TRBV19 and TRBJ2-1, with 10 bases identical to TRBD2. The ends lost 7 bases at V and 1 base at J; junction bases unmatched: 10. The CDR3 covers 17 residues. Germline values: CDR1 LNHDA, CDR2 SQIVND (reference sequence).

The chain has TRBV7-9 and TRBJ1-5; D remains ambiguous. Germline V gene lookup returns CDR1 SEHNR and CDR2 FQNEAQ (reference sequence). This CDR3 has 14 amino acids. V was cut by 5 bases and J by 0 bases, with 8 bases left in between. CDR3 nucleotides: TGTGCCAGCAGCGACCGATATAGCAATCAGCCCCAGCATTTT. Translated: CASSDRYSNQPQHF. Together with reference TRBV7-9 and TRBJ1-5, the CDR3 gives the full variable domain: DTGVSQNPRHKITKRGQNVTFRCDPISEHNRLYWYRQTLGQGPEFLTYFQNEAQLEKSRLLSDRFSAERPKGSFSTLEIQRTEQGDSAMYLCASSDRYSNQPQHFGDGTRLSIL.

The chain employs TRBV11-3 and TRBJ2-1; unclear D gene. The CDR3 has 13 amino acids. Germline CDR1 SGHNT, CDR2 YENEEA. Trimming shortened V by 10 bases and J by 7 bases, and 17 bases separated the two germline ends. CDR3 nucleotides: TGTGCCACCTCGTGGAATAGTGGGAATGAGCAGTTCTTC. It specifies CATSWNSGNEQFF.

This clone was observed a single time. The chain combines TRBV5-4 with TRBJ2-3; 7 bases are shared with TRBD2. V trimming: 4 bases; J trimming: 4 bases; junction bases outside the gene matches: 3. Germline CDR1 reads SGHNT; CDR2 reads YYREEE (reference sequence). The CDR3 sequence is 13 residues long. The CDR3 loop is CASSVTSPDTQYF. DNA of the CDR3: TGTGCCAGCAGCGTGACTAGCCCAGATACGCAGTATTTT.

The chain employs TRBV9 and TRBJ2-5; either TRBD1 or TRBD2 may supply D (6 bases each). V dropped 3 bases and J dropped 1 base, with 16 bases sitting between them. This CDR3 is 16 amino acids long. CDR1 and CDR2 (germline): SGDLS, YYNGEE. For the CDR3, the DNA is TGTGCCAGCAGCGCTCACCGGGGGCCAATCCAAGAGACCCAGTACTTC. It is translated as CASSAHRGPIQETQYF. Full variable domain (missing parts from reference TRBV9 and TRBJ2-5): DSGVTQTPKHLITATGQRVTLRCSPRSGDLSVYWYQQSLDQGLQFLIQYYNGEERAKGNILERFSAQQFPDLHSELNLSSLELGDSALYFCASSAHRGPIQETQYFGPGTRLLVL.

This clone was found a few times. The chain has TRBV18 and TRBJ2-5; D is unresolved. V dropped 3 bases and J dropped 4 bases, with 6 bases sitting between them. This CDR3 comprises 12 residues. CDR1 and CDR2 from the germline V gene are KGHSH and LQKENI. CDR3 nucleotide sequence: TGTGCCAGCTCACCGAATGGAGAGACCCAGTACTTC. This translates into CASSPNGETQYF.

This clone was detected only a few times. The chain combines TRBV5-6 with TRBJ1-5; D not resolved. CDR1 is SGHDT and CDR2 is YYEEEE in the germline V gene. The CDR3 sequence is 14 residues long. Trimming stripped 2 bases from V and 9 bases from J, with 15 bases between. CDR3 sequence: CASSLGSKIMPQHF. DNA for the CDR3: TGTGCCAGCAGCTTAGGGAGCAAGATTATGCCCCAGCATTTT.

This clone was seen a few times. The chain is built from TRBV4-3 and TRBJ2-1; 8 bases match TRBD2. The CDR3 runs 17 residues. Unmatched junction bases numbered 5, after V lost 1 base and J lost 0 bases. Germline-derived CDR1 and CDR2 are LGHNA and YSLEER. The CDR3 protein is CASSQGAAGGSYNEQFF. CDR3 nucleotides: TGCGCCAGCAGCCAAGGGGCCGCGGGGGGCTCCTACAATGAGCAGTTCTTC.

The chain carries TRBV7-2 and TRBJ2-5, with D possibly called TRBD1 or TRBD2 (5 bases each). Trimming removed 3 bases from V and 5 bases from J, with 13 bases in between. This CDR3 spans 14 amino acids. Germline V gene sequence: CDR1 SGHTA, CDR2 FQGNSA. This CDR3 is CASSFRTAGETQYF. In DNA, the CDR3 is TGTGCCAGCAGCTTCCGGACTGCAGGGGAGACCCAGTACTTC. Filled out from reference TRBV7-2 and TRBJ2-5, the complete variable domain reads GAGVSQSPSNKVTEKGKDVELRCDPISGHTALYWYRQSLGQGLEFLIYFQGNSAPDKSGLPSDRFSAERTGGSVSTLTIQRTQQEDSAVYLCASSFRTAGETQYFGPGTRLLVL.

This clone was counted only a few times. The chain employs TRBV7-9 and TRBJ1-1; a weak D match, TRBD1 (5 bases). The CDR3 spans 15 residues. Germline V gives CDR1 SEHNR, CDR2 FQNEAQ (reference sequence). Between the trimmed V and J ends, which lost 5 bases and 4 bases, there was a span of 17 bases. As DNA, the CDR3 is TGTGCCAGCAGCATACGTCCAGGGAGGGTCACTGAAGCTTTCTTT. Encoded protein: CASSIRPGRVTEAFF.

This clone was counted only a few times. The chain combines TRBV29-1 with TRBJ2-4, with a tentative D call TRBD1 (7 bases). This CDR3 is 12 amino acids long. Germline loops: CDR1 SQVTM, CDR2 ANQGSEA. Trimming took off 4 bases at V and 7 bases at J, with 11 bases between the two ends. CDR3 amino acids: CSVAQGGNIQYF. CDR3 nucleotides: TGCAGCGTTGCCCAGGGGGGTAACATTCAGTACTTC.